This T cell receptor beta chain was sequenced in a study of cytomegalovirus exposure and HLA in healthy donors. The germline CDR1 and CDR2 sequences are SGHNT and YYREEE (reference sequence). This CDR3 is 16 amino acids long. The V gene end was trimmed by 0 bases and the J gene end by 7 bases; junction bases not matched to a gene: 9. Broader study findings: The study dropped some indistinguishable V segments, TRBV6-2 and TRBV6-3 among them. Cytomegalovirus-associated TCR beta chains were listed, numbering some 180.

Primers included in the PCR were 60 Vbeta and 13 Jbeta primers. The repertoire was sequenced with immunoSEQ multiplex PCR; TCRdb's copy has only in-frame clones and lacks some. Of 99,000 or so clones in the sample, about 85% were seen once. The table lists this clone with a few counts. Antigen unknown. The sample taken for sequencing was PBMCs. The chain recombines TRBV5-4 with TRBJ2-1, with 8 bases aligning to TRBD2. The sequence derives from a female donor in good health and CMV-seropositive. For the CDR3, the DNA is TGTGCCAGCAGCTTGGGTTTGCGGGGGGCCTGGAATGAGCAGTTCTTC. Translating it yields CASSLGLRGAWNEQFF. The full variable domain, with the rest looked up from reference TRBV5-4 and TRBJ2-1, is ETGVTQSPTHLIKTRGQQVTLRCSSQSGHNTVSWYQQALGQGPQFIFQYYREEENGRGNFPPRFSGLQFPNYSSELNVNALELDDSALYLCASSLGLRGAWNEQFFGPGTRLTVL.